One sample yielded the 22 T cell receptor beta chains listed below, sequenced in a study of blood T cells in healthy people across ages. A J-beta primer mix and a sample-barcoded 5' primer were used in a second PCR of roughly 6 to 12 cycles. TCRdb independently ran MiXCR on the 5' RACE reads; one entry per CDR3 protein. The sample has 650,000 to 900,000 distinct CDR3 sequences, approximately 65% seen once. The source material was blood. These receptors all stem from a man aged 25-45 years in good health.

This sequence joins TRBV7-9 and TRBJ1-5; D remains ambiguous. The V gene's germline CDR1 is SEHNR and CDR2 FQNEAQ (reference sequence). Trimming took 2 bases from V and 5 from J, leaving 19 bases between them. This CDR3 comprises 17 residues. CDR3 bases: TGTGCCAGCAGCTTAAAACCCCTCCATGATCCCGATCAGCCCCAGCATTTT. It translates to CASSLKPLHDPDQPQHF.

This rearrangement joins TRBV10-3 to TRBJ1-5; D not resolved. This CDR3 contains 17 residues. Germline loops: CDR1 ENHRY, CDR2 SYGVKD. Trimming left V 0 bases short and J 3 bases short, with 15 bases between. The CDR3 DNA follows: TGTGCCATCAGTGAGTCGATATCCGGGTCCTCCAATCAGCCCCAGCATTTT. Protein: CAISESISGSSNQPQHF.

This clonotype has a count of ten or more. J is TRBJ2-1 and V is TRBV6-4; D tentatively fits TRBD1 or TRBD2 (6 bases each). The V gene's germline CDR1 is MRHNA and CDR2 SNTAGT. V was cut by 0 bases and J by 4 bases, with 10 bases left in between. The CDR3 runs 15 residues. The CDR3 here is CASSDSRGDYNEQFF. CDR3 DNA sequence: TGTGCCAGCAGTGACTCGAGGGGGGATTACAATGAGCAGTTCTTC.

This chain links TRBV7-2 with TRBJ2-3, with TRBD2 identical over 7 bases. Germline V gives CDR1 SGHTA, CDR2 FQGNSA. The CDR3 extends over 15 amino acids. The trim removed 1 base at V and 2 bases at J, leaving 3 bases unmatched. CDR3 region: CASSLGGTTTDTQYF. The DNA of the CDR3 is TGTGCCAGCAGCTTAGGGGGGACTACCACAGATACGCAGTATTTT.

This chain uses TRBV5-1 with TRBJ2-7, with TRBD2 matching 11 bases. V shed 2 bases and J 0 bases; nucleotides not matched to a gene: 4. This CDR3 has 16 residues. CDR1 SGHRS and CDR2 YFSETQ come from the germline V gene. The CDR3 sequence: CASSFTSGGPSYEQYF. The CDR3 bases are TGCGCCAGCAGCTTCACTAGCGGGGGACCCTCCTACGAGCAGTACTTC.

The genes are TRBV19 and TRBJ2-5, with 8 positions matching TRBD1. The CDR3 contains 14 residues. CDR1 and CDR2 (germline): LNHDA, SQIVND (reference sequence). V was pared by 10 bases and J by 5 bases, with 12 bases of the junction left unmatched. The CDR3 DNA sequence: TGTGCCACTAAGGAGCAGGGGGCAGGCGAGACCCAGTACTTC. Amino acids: CATKEQGAGETQYF.

The CDR3 sequence is CASSQEFSHDYGYTF. In DNA, the CDR3 is TGCGCCAGCAGCCAAGAGTTCAGCCATGACTATGGCTACACCTTC. This chain joins TRBV4-3 and TRBJ1-2; D unresolved. The germline gives CDR1 LGHNA, CDR2 YSLEER. The CDR3 contains 15 residues. The V and J ends lost 0 bases and 3 bases respectively, with 11 bases between them.

The CDR3 here is CASSYSGPRVYEPQYF. The CDR3, as DNA: TGTGCCAGCAGTTACTCCGGGCCGAGAGTCTACGAACCGCAGTACTTC. The rearrangement uses TRBV6-5 and TRBJ2-7; D unclear. CDR3 size: 16 residues. Trimming stripped 0 bases from V and 9 bases from J, with 21 bases between. Germline V lookup: CDR1 MNHEY, CDR2 SVGAGI.

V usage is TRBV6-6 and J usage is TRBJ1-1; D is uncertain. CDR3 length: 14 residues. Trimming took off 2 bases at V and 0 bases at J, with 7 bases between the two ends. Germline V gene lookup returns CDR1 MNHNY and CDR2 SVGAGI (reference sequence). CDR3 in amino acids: CASSYRLMNTEAFF. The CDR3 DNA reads TGTGCCAGCAGTTACCGTTTGATGAACACTGAAGCTTTCTTT.

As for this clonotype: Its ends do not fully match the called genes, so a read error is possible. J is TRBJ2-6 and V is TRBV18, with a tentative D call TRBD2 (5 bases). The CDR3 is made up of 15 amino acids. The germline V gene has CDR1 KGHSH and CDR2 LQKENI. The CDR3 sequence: CASSSGSSGANVLTF. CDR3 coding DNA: TGCGCCAGCTCTTCGGGGTCCTCTGGGGCCAACGTCCTGACTTTC. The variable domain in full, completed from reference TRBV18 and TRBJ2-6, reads NAGVMQNPRHLVRRRGQEARLRCSPMKGHSHVYWYRQLPEEGLKFMVYLQKENIIDESGMPKERFSAEFPKEGPSILRIQQVVRGDSAAYFCASSSGSSGANVLTFGAGSRLTVL.

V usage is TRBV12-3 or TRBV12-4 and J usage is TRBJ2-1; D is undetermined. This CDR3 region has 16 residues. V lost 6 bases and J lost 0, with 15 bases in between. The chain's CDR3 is CASRGAPRSSYNEQFF. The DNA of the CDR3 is TGTGCCAGCAGAGGAGCCCCTCGTAGCTCCTACAATGAGCAGTTCTTC.

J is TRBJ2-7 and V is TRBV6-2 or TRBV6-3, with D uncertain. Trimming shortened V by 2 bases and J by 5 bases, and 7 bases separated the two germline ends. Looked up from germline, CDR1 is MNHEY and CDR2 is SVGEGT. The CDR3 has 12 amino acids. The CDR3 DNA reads TGTGCCAGCAGTTACCCCACGGACGAGCAGTACTTC. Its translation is CASSYPTDEQYF.

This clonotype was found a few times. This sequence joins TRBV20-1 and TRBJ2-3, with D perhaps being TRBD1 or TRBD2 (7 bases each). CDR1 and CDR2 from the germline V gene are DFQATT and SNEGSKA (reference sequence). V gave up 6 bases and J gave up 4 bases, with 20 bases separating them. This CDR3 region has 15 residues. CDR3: CSASRKGAGADTQYF. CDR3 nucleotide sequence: TGCAGTGCCTCCCGAAAGGGGGCGGGAGCAGATACGCAGTATTTT.

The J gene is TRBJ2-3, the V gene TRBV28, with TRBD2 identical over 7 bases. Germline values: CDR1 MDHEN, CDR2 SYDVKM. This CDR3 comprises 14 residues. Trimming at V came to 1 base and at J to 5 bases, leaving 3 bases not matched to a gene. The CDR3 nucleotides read TGTGCCAGCAGTTTATACGGGGGGAGAGATACGCAGTATTTT. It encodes CASSLYGGRDTQYF.

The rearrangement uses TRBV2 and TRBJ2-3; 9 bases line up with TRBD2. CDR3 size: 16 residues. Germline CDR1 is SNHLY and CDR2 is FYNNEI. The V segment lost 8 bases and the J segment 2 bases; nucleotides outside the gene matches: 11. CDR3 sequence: CASAPQRGVFTDTQYF. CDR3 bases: TGTGCCAGCGCGCCCCAGCGGGGGGTTTTCACAGATACGCAGTATTTT.

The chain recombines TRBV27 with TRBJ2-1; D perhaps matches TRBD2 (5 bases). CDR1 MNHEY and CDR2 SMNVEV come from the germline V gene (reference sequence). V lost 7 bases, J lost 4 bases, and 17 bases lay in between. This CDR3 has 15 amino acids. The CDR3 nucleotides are TGTGCCAGCACCACCCCGTCCAGCGGTTACAATGAGCAGTTCTTC. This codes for CASTTPSSGYNEQFF.

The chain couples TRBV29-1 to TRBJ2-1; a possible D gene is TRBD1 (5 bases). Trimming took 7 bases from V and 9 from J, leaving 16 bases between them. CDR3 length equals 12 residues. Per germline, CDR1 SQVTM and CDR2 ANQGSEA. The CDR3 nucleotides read TGCAGCGCCGGCAGGGAAAGCGCTGAGCAGTTCTTC. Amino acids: CSAGRESAEQFF.

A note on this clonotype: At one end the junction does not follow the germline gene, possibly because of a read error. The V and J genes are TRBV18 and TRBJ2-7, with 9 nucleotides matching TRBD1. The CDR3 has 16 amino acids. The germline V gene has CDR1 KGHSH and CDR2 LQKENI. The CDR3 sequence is CASSQSKDRGPYEQYF. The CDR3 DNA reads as TGCGCCAGCAGTCAATCAAAGGACAGGGGCCCCTACGAGCAGTACTTC.

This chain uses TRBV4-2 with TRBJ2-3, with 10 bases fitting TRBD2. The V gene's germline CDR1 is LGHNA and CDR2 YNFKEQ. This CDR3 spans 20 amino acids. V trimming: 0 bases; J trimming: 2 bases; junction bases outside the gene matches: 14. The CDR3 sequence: CASSQDRRLAGDWVTDTQYF. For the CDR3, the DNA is TGTGCCAGCAGCCAAGACAGAAGGCTAGCGGGGGACTGGGTCACAGATACGCAGTATTTT.

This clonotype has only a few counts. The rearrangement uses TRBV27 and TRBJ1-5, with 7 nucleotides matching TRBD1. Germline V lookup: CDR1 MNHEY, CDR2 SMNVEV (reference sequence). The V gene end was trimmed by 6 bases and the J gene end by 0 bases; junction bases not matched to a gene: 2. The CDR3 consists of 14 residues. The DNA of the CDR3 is TGTGCCAGCAGGACAGGGTATAGCAATCAGCCCCAGCATTTT. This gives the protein CASRTGYSNQPQHF.

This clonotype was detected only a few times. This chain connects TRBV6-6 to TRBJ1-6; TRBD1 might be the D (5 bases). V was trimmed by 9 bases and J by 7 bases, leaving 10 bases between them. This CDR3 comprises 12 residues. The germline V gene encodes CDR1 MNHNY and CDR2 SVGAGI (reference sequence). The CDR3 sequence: CASGGDNSPLHF. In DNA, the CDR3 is TGTGCCAGTGGGGGGGACAATTCACCCCTCCACTTT.

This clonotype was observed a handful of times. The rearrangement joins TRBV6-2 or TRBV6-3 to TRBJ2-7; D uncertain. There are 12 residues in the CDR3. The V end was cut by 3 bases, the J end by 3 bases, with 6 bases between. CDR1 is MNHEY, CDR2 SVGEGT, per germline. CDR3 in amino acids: CASSYWDYEQYF. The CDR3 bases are TGTGCCAGCAGTTATTGGGACTACGAGCAGTACTTC.